This TCR beta chain was documented in a study of T cells in Graves' hyperthyroidism and ophthalmopathy. Study results and limitations: Blood also held most thyroid clonotypes expanded beyond 0.001. Ophthalmopathy onset followed model prediction by a median around 6.6 months.

Patients were excluded for uncontrolled infection, other autoimmune disease, pregnancy or lactation. Each diagnosis drew on symptoms, thyroxine, TRAb, thyroid ultrasound and orbital computed tomography findings. Amplification of TCR beta CDR3 regions used RNA as the template. The HTBI primer set was used in a first-round RT-PCR of the TCR CDR3. Each CDR3 protein is one row after TCRdb ran MiXCR on the multiplex PCR reads. Among roughly 500,000 distinct CDR3 sequences, about 46% were seen once, and the ten largest hold about 43%. This clonotype was seen a few times. Its antigen is not known. This CDR3 has 14 residues. The germline gives CDR1 GTSNPN, CDR2 SVGIG (reference sequence). V lost 0 bases and J lost 0, with 8 bases in between.

The sequencing input was peripheral blood or thyroid tissue (not recorded which). V gene TRBV30 combines with J gene TRBJ1-1; D gene unclear. The source of this sequence is an adult woman with Graves' disease, either hyperthyroidism or ophthalmopathy (not recorded which). DNA for the CDR3: TGTGCCTGGAGTGTTTTGGTTATGAACACTGAAGCTTTCTTT. It yields the protein CAWSVLVMNTEAFF.